A few counts support the clone carrying this T cell receptor (beta chain). Germline V gene lookup returns CDR1 SGHNT and CDR2 YYREEE (reference sequence). The CDR3 has 13 amino acids. V was pared by 4 bases and J by 3 bases, with 11 bases between. Graves' hyperthyroidism showing no ophthalmopathy progression within 18 months was considered stable. The data originate from a study of T cells in Graves' hyperthyroidism and ophthalmopathy. TCR beta CDR3 regions were amplified from RNA transcripts. The HTBI primer set served for first-round RT-PCR of the TCR CDR3. A single record per CDR3 protein comes from TCRdb applying MiXCR to the multiplex PCR reads. The sample includes about 590,000 distinct CDR3 sequences, approximately 14% seen only once; the top ten take 7.3%.

The sequence derives from a woman in her twenties or thirties with Graves' hyperthyroidism. What was sequenced was blood. V is TRBV5-4 and J is TRBJ2-7; possible D gene TRBD2, 7 bases. This chain's CDR3 is CASSPGGDYEQYF. The CDR3 DNA is TGTGCCAGCAGCCCGGGGGGCGACTACGAGCAGTACTTC.